This T cell receptor (beta chain) was sequenced during a study of chemoradiotherapy in HPV16-positive cancers. Study in general: Functional T-cell assays on a couple of HPV16-positive patients' cells defined candidate HPV-specific clones and common TCR motifs.

Over chemoradiotherapy, repertoires were sampled more than once. Remarks on this clone: Its antigen is unknown.

General study findings and limits: Non-HPV-specific T cells did not expand in tumors during treatment, whereas candidate HPV-specific clones and E7-related motifs did. HPV-responsive T-cell expansion during chemoradiotherapy was linked to improved recurrence-free survival in HPV16-positive patients.

The assay was immunoSEQ multiplex PCR, and TCRdb's table has in-frame clones only and misses some. The sample has about 25,000 clones, approximately 92% seen once. From germline, CDR1 is SQVTM and CDR2 ANQGSEA. With 1 base clipped from V and 8 bases from J, the junction kept 12 bases outside the gene matches. CDR3 length: 16 amino acids. Sequences were derived from blood, sampled from a patient who underwent chemoradiotherapy. The TCR originated in a human donor with HPV-associated anogenital cancer. V gene TRBV29-1 combines with J gene TRBJ2-1, with 9 bases that match TRBD2. The CDR3 here is CSVEAPAGGPRDEQFF. As DNA, the CDR3 is TGCAGCGTTGAAGCCCCGGCGGGAGGGCCAAGGGATGAGCAGTTCTTC.